This T cell receptor beta chain comes out of a study of OX40 agonist ivuxolimab in advanced cancers. About the full investigation: Ivuxolimab, which targeted the costimulatory receptor OX40 (CD134), was an agonistic, fully human IgG2 monoclonal antibody. Intravenous ivuxolimab was administered to patients every 2 weeks at six dose levels: 0.01, 0.1, 0.3, 1.5, 3 and 10 mg/kg. Among the 50 to 55 dose-escalation patients, some 19 had hepatocellular carcinoma, some 15 melanoma, 9 renal cell carcinoma and 9 head and neck cancer. A male proportion of around 80% and a mean age of 60 years, ranging from roughly 23 to 80, were recorded for the dose-escalation cohort. Prior anti-PD-1, anti-PD-L1 or anti-CTLA-4 therapy was permitted, and checkpoint inhibitors had been received by approximately 39% of dose-escalation patients. Partial responses occurred in three dose-escalation patients, of whom one had hepatocellular carcinoma and two had cutaneous melanoma. Peripheral TCRbeta sequencing aimed to test whether ivuxolimab altered TCR sequence diversity and caused clonal T-cell expansion. The paper describes the monotherapy dose-escalation part (N of about 47 patients) of the phase I trial of ivuxolimab.

General conclusions and limits of the study: Low levels of normalized T-cell clonal expansion were also seen in some nonresponding patients. On average, CD8+ T cells showed more expanded clones than CD4+ T cells after ivuxolimab. In the 0.1-3.0 mg/kg groups, partial responders were among the patients with the lowest normalized peripheral clonal expansion, particularly in CD8+ T cells. The antigen specificity of the peripheral T cells that underwent clonal expansion was not determined. Clonal expansion of both CD4+ and CD8+ blood T cells was observed from baseline to week 6 at doses 0.1 to 3.0 mg/kg.

Inclusive of the bounding cysteine and phenylalanine, the CDR3 is 15 residues long. Here the CDR3 DNA is all that survives: 45 bases in frame from base 1. The germline V gene (reference sequence) specifies MNHEY as CDR1 and SMNVEV as CDR2. About this clone: Its antigen remains undetermined. One junction end disagrees with the germline gene, perhaps due to a read error.

The trial excluded patients who had a history of autoimmune disease or who were on systemic immunosuppression. In every dose cohort, peripheral blood was drawn for TCR sequencing at baseline, cycle 4 day 1, and cycle 7 day 1. The samples were taken from a phase I, first-in-human, multicenter, open-label dose-escalation trial of ivuxolimab. Adults with locally advanced or metastatic melanoma, renal cell, hepatocellular, or head and neck squamous cell carcinoma were enrolled in the trial. Before TCR sequencing, CD4+ and CD8+ T cells were separately sorted from peripheral blood. Genomic DNA was extracted from sorted cells for sequencing of the TCRbeta CDR3 region. The immunoSEQ Assay was used to sequence the TCRbeta CDR3 regions. TCRdb carries this immuneACCESS record with in-frame sequences only. Its versions omit some clonotypes, under half of them owing to an unresolved V gene in the studies checked, with the rest unexplained. In all, the sample holds some 74,000 clones, and roughly 94% of those were seen once. Of the sample, 8.5% to 10% is held by the ten largest clones.

Recombination linked TRBV27 to TRBJ2-7; TRBD2 agrees with 15 junctional bases. The source of this sequence is an adult with an advanced solid tumor such as melanoma, head and neck, liver or kidney cancer. This specimen was CD4+ or CD8+ T cells sorted from blood, taken in a trial of the OX40 agonist ivuxolimab. The DNA sequence is as follows: TGTGCCAGCAGTTTCGACTCGGGACTAGCGGGAGGCCTGGACTTC. Its protein is CASSFDSGLAGGLDF.